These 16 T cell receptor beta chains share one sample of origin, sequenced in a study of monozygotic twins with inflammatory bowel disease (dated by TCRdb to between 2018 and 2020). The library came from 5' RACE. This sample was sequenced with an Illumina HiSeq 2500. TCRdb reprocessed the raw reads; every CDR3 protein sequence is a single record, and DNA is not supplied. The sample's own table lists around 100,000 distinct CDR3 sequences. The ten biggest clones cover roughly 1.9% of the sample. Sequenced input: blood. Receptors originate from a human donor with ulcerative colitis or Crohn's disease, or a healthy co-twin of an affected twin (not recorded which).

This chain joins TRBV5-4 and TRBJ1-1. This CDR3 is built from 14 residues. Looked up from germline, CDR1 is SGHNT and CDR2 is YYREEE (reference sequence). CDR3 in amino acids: CASSADNRRTEAFF.

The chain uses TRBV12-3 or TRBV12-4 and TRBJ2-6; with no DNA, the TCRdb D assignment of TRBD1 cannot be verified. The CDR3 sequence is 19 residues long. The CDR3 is CASSLTDRDPSSGANVLTF.

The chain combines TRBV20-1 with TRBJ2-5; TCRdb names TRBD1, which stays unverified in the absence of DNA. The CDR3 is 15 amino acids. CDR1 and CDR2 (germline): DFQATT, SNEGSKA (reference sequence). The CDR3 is CSARDSGSVQETQYF.

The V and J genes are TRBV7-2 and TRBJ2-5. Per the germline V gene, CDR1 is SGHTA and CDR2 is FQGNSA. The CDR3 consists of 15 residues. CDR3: CASSLRRGNQETQYF.

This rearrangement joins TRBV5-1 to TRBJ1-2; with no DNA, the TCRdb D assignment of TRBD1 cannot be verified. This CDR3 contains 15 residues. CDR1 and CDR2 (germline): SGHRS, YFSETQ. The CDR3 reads CASSLVGGADYGYTF.

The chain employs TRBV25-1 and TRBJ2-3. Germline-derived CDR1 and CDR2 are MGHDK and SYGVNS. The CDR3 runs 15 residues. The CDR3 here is CASSESVGSTDTQYF.

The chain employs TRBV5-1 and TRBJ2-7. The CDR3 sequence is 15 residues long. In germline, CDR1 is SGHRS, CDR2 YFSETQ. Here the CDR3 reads CASSLARGGSYEQYF.

This CDR3 is CASRLAGNSYNEQFF. The chain recombines TRBV5-4 with TRBJ2-1; TCRdb outputs TRBD2, but without DNA this stays unchecked. The CDR3 totals 15 residues. The V gene's germline CDR1 is SGHNT and CDR2 YYREEE (reference sequence).

This chain's CDR3 is CASSVDRDHEQFF. This sequence joins TRBV7-7 and TRBJ2-1; without DNA, the TCRdb call of TRBD1 cannot be checked. CDR1 is SSHAT, CDR2 FNYEAQ, per germline (reference sequence). CDR3 length: 13 residues.

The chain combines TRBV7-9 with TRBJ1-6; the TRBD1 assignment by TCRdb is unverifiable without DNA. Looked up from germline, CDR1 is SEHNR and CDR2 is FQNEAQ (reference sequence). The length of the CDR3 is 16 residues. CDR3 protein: CASSNTGQVKNSPLHF.

This CDR3 reads CASRGGVAGNTDTQYF. The rearrangement uses TRBV7-2 and TRBJ2-3; TCRdb's assignment of TRBD2 cannot be checked, as there is no DNA. The V gene's germline CDR1 is SGHTA and CDR2 FQGNSA. This CDR3 contains 16 residues.

The CDR3 reads CASSPAAGTRYEQYF. The genes are TRBV19 and TRBJ2-7; the D call of TRBD1 rests on TCRdb alone, since no DNA is present to check it. The CDR3 length is 15 residues. The germline V gene encodes CDR1 LNHDA and CDR2 SQIVND (reference sequence).

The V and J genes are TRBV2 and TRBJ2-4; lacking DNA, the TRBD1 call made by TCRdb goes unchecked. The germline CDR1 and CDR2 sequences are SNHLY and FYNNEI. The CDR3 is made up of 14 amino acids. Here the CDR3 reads CASSYRGAQNIQYF.

CDR3 loop: CASSESRDEQFF. The genes are TRBV25-1 and TRBJ2-1; as DNA is missing, the TRBD1 call by TCRdb cannot be tested. CDR1 and CDR2 from the germline V gene are MGHDK and SYGVNS. CDR3 length: 12 residues. Full variable domain (rest looked up from reference TRBV25-1 and TRBJ2-1): EADIYQTPRYLVIGTGKKITLECSQTMGHDKMYWYQQDPGMELHLIHYSYGVNSTEKGDLSSESTVSRIRTEHFPLTLESARPSHTSQYLCASSESRDEQFFGPGTRLTVL.

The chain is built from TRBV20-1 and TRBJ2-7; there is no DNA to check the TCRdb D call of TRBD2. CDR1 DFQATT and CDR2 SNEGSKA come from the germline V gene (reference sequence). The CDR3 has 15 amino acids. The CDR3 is CSASGTSGTIYEQYF.

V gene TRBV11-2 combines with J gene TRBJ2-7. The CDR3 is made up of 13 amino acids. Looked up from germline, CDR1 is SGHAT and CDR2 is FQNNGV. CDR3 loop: CASSLDLMGEQYF.